The 29 T cell receptor beta chains reported below all come from one sample, sequenced in a study of cytomegalovirus exposure and HLA in healthy donors. It was with 60 Vbeta and 13 Jbeta primers that the PCR ran. Only in-frame clones appear in the TCRdb table, and some are missing; sequencing was by immunoSEQ multiplex PCR. Of around 100,000 clones in the sample, about four fifths were seen once. The sequenced material came from PBMCs. These receptors all stem from a young woman in good health and CMV-seropositive.

This chain uses TRBV14 with TRBJ2-2, with D perhaps matching TRBD2 (6 bases). In germline, CDR1 is SGHDN, CDR2 FVKESK. The CDR3 totals 16 residues. Trimming removed 1 base from V and 4 bases from J, with 13 bases in between. CDR3 in DNA: TGTGCCAGCAGCCAAGCGTGGCAGCGGGCCACCGGGGAGCTGTTTTTT. It yields the protein CASSQAWQRATGELFF.

The V call is TRBV28, the J call TRBJ1-1; D ambiguous. Trimming removed 6 bases from V and 1 base from J, with 9 bases in between. The CDR3 contains 13 residues. Germline V CDR1 and CDR2: MDHEN, SYDVKM. CDR3 amino acids: CASRPGWNTEAFF. The DNA of the CDR3 is TGTGCCAGCAGACCCGGGTGGAACACTGAAGCTTTCTTT.

V and J are TRBV7-3 and TRBJ2-3; 12 bases line up with TRBD1. The germline V gene has CDR1 SGHTA and CDR2 FQGTGA. The junction had 8 bases not matched to a gene; V was cut back by 6 bases and J by 4 bases. The CDR3 sequence is 16 residues long. CDR3 amino acids: CASSNRDRGQSDTQYF. CDR3 sequence (DNA): TGTGCCAGCAGTAACCGGGACAGGGGGCAGTCAGATACGCAGTATTTT.

This chain joins TRBV18 and TRBJ1-1; perhaps TRBD1 as D (5 bases). Trimming removed 3 bases from V and 2 bases from J, with 10 bases in between. This CDR3 has 14 residues. Germline CDR1 KGHSH, CDR2 LQKENI. This chain's CDR3 is CASSPTGTNTEAFF. The CDR3 DNA reads TGTGCCAGCTCACCCACCGGGACTAACACTGAAGCTTTCTTT. Full variable domain (remainder filled in from reference TRBV18 and TRBJ1-1): NAGVMQNPRHLVRRRGQEARLRCSPMKGHSHVYWYRQLPEEGLKFMVYLQKENIIDESGMPKERFSAEFPKEGPSILRIQQVVRGDSAAYFCASSPTGTNTEAFFGQGTRLTVV.

The chain uses TRBV5-1 and TRBJ2-7, with 8 bases matching TRBD2. The V segment lost 0 bases and the J segment 2 bases; nucleotides outside the gene matches: 10. In germline, CDR1 is SGHRS, CDR2 YFSETQ. This CDR3 contains 17 residues. The CDR3 region is CASSLDTLLADTYEQYF. The CDR3 DNA is TGCGCCAGCAGCTTGGATACCCTACTAGCGGATACCTACGAGCAGTACTTC.

This CDR3 reads CASEGDSGANVLTF. DNA for the CDR3: TGTGCCAGCGAGGGGGATTCTGGGGCCAACGTCCTGACTTTC. V and J are TRBV11-3 and TRBJ2-6; tentative D call: TRBD1 (6 bases). CDR1 SGHNT and CDR2 YENEEA come from the germline V gene. V was clipped by 8 bases and J by 1 base, with 9 bases between them. CDR3 length equals 14 residues.

This clone was seen just once. The chain combines TRBV27 with TRBJ2-3; D possibly corresponds to TRBD1 (5 bases). The CDR3 has 17 amino acids. Looked up from germline, CDR1 is MNHEY and CDR2 is SMNVEV (reference sequence). V was cut by 5 bases and J by 5 bases, with 23 bases left in between. CDR3 loop: CASSRQNKAPARDTQYF. The CDR3 nucleotides are TGTGCCAGCAGTCGACAGAACAAAGCGCCCGCCAGAGATACGCAGTATTTT.

The chain links TRBV5-1 to TRBJ2-7; 8 nucleotides match TRBD2. Germline V gives CDR1 SGHRS, CDR2 YFSETQ. This CDR3 has 15 amino acids. J gave up 3 bases and V 2 bases, and 7 bases lay outside the gene matches. The CDR3 DNA reads TGCGCCAGCAGCTTTCGCGGTAGCGGGAACTACGAGCAGTACTTC. Protein: CASSFRGSGNYEQYF.

V is TRBV7-8 and J is TRBJ2-1; 8 nucleotides agree with TRBD2. Germline CDR1 is SGHVS and CDR2 is FQNEAQ. The CDR3 covers 18 residues. V gave up 5 bases and J gave up 2 bases; unmatched junction bases: 14. This CDR3 reads CASSQMTSARGAYNEQFF. The DNA of the CDR3 is TGTGCCAGCAGCCAGATGACTAGCGCTCGTGGAGCCTACAATGAGCAGTTCTTC.

The V and J genes are TRBV6-9 and TRBJ1-5; possible D gene TRBD1, 5 bases. With 5 bases removed from V and 6 bases from J, the gap between germline ends came to 8 bases. The CDR3 contains 12 residues. Germline V gives CDR1 MNHGY, CDR2 SVAAGI. CDR3 region: CASSQGCQPQHF. CDR3 nucleotides: TGTGCCAGCAGTCAGGGATGTCAGCCCCAGCATTTT.

The chain uses TRBV19 and TRBJ1-1; 11 nucleotides line up with TRBD1. After removal of 3 bases from V and 5 bases from J, the junction contained 2 bases not matched to a gene. CDR3 size: 14 residues. Per germline, CDR1 LNHDA and CDR2 SQIVND (reference sequence). The CDR3 sequence is CASSMDRGQTEAFF. The CDR3 nucleotides read TGTGCCAGTAGTATGGACAGGGGGCAAACTGAAGCTTTCTTT. The entire variable domain, with the rest obtained from reference TRBV19 and TRBJ1-1, is as follows: DGGITQSPKYLFRKEGQNVTLSCEQNLNHDAMYWYRQDPGQGLRLIYYSQIVNDFQKGDIAEGYSVSREKKESFPLTVTSAQKNPTAFYLCASSMDRGQTEAFFGQGTRLTVV.

The chain links TRBV18 to TRBJ1-1; weak D call: TRBD1 (5 bases). Germline CDR1 reads KGHSH; CDR2 reads LQKENI. The CDR3 length is 14 residues. V shed 6 bases and J shed 2 bases, with 13 bases lying between them. CDR3 sequence (DNA): TGTGCCAGCTCCCTCGGTCAGGGAAACACTGAAGCTTTCTTT. Protein: CASSLGQGNTEAFF.

The rearrangement uses TRBV28 and TRBJ1-2; D is undetermined. Germline values: CDR1 MDHEN, CDR2 SYDVKM. Trimming stripped 5 bases from V and 2 bases from J, with 9 bases between. This CDR3 has 13 residues. CDR3 coding DNA: TGTGCCAGCAGTCGAGGCAGAAACTATGGCTACACCTTC. Protein sequence: CASSRGRNYGYTF.

This sequence joins TRBV27 and TRBJ1-1; 8 nucleotides agree with TRBD1. The CDR3 is 13 residues long. Germline V gene lookup returns CDR1 MNHEY and CDR2 SMNVEV (reference sequence). V was clipped by 3 bases and J by 5 bases; unmatched bases: 2. The CDR3 coding sequence is TGTGCCAGCAGTTTGAACAGGGGGACTGAAGCTTTCTTT. The encoded protein is CASSLNRGTEAFF.

CDR3 region: CASSLSLRVLNQETQYF. The CDR3 DNA reads TGTGCCAGCAGCTTATCATTGAGGGTCCTAAACCAAGAGACCCAGTACTTC. The chain has TRBV7-9 and TRBJ2-5; D may be TRBD2 (5 bases). The germline V gene encodes CDR1 SEHNR and CDR2 FQNEAQ (reference sequence). This CDR3 has 17 amino acids. V lost 2 bases and J lost 0, with 16 bases in between.

The CDR3 spells CASRRGSGIKITGELFF. DNA of the CDR3: TGTGCCAGCCGGCGAGGTAGCGGGATTAAAATAACCGGGGAGCTGTTTTTT. J is TRBJ2-2 and V is TRBV27; TRBD2 aligns across 8 bases. The CDR3 length is 17 residues. Germline CDR1 MNHEY, CDR2 SMNVEV (reference sequence). V was pared by 8 bases and J by 5 bases, with 16 bases of the junction left unmatched.

The chain carries TRBV30 and TRBJ1-1; TRBD1 might be the D (6 bases). The germline V gene has CDR1 GTSNPN and CDR2 SVGIG (reference sequence). V lost 0 bases and J 7 bases, leaving 12 bases between the germline ends. The CDR3 extends over 13 amino acids. The CDR3 DNA is TGTGCCTGGAGTGTAAGGACAGCGAGTGAAGCTTTCTTT. Residues: CAWSVRTASEAFF.

The chain couples TRBV30 to TRBJ2-7; D remains ambiguous. The length of the CDR3 is 14 residues. Germline V CDR1 and CDR2: GTSNPN, SVGIG (reference sequence). Trimming pared 3 bases from V and 5 bases from J, leaving 17 bases between. DNA of the CDR3: TGTGCCTGGAGGTTGTCAGACTCGAACCACGAGCAGTACTTC. Protein sequence: CAWRLSDSNHEQYF.

In DNA form, the CDR3 reads TGTGCCAGCAGCCACCTGCGTAGCCCTAGCACAGATACGCAGTATTTT. This translates into CASSHLRSPSTDTQYF. This rearrangement joins TRBV7-9 to TRBJ2-3; no firm D call. V was shortened by 5 bases and J by 0 bases, with 15 bases between the two germline ends. The CDR3 sequence is 16 residues long. Germline loops: CDR1 SEHNR, CDR2 FQNEAQ (reference sequence).

This sequence joins TRBV27 and TRBJ2-5, with no clear D. Gene TRBJ2-7 matches the end of the DNA better, so the J call may be wrong. CDR1 and CDR2 (germline): MNHEY, SMNVEV (reference sequence). This CDR3 has 13 amino acids. In DNA form, the CDR3 reads TGTGCCAGCAGTTTGACTTACTCCTACGAGCAGTACTTC. It encodes CASSLTYSYEQYF.

This clone was observed a few times. This chain uses TRBV6-1 with TRBJ1-5; TRBD1 is a possible D gene (5 bases). V gave up 0 bases and J gave up 4 bases, with 7 bases separating them. CDR1 and CDR2 (germline): MNHNS, SASEGT. The length of the CDR3 is 14 residues. The DNA of the CDR3 is TGTGCCAGCAGTGAAGCGACAGAAAATCAGCCCCAGCATTTT. Amino acids: CASSEATENQPQHF.

The chain is built from TRBV6-1 and TRBJ2-7, with D tentatively TRBD1 (6 bases). Trimming took 6 bases from V and 2 from J, leaving 11 bases between them. CDR3 size: 13 residues. CDR1 and CDR2 from the germline V gene are MNHNS and SASEGT. This CDR3 reads CASSLGQTYEQYF. In nucleotides, the CDR3 is TGTGCCAGCAGCCTCGGACAGACCTACGAGCAGTACTTC.

V usage is TRBV5-1 and J usage is TRBJ1-1, with 8 positions matching TRBD1. The V and J ends lost 4 bases and 0 bases, in that order; junction bases with no gene match: 11. Germline V CDR1 and CDR2: SGHRS, YFSETQ. The CDR3 is 17 amino acids. The DNA of the CDR3 is TGCGCCAGCAGCGTTGGGACAGGTGGCGTCATGAACACTGAAGCTTTCTTT. Residues: CASSVGTGGVMNTEAFF.

The J gene is TRBJ2-1, the V gene TRBV9, with TRBD2 as a possible D gene (5 bases). The CDR3 consists of 15 residues. Germline values: CDR1 SGDLS, CDR2 YYNGEE. Trimming removed 4 bases at V and 8 bases at J, with 19 bases between. As DNA, the CDR3 is TGTGCCAGCAGCCTTTACGGGCCTGCGGGCTATGAGCAGTTCTTC. Residues: CASSLYGPAGYEQFF.

This clone showed up just once. V is TRBV14 and J is TRBJ2-1; 9 bases are shared with TRBD2. The J segment lost 4 bases and the V segment lost 1 base, leaving 2 bases of the junction unmatched. The CDR3 contains 15 residues. Germline V CDR1 and CDR2: SGHDN, FVKESK. CDR3 sequence (DNA): TGTGCCAGCAGCCAAGGACTAGCGGATTACAATGAGCAGTTCTTC. The encoded protein is CASSQGLADYNEQFF.

V and J are TRBV5-1 and TRBJ2-7; 11 bases map to TRBD2. Germline loops: CDR1 SGHRS, CDR2 YFSETQ. The CDR3 totals 17 residues. J lost 0 bases, V lost 2 bases, and 7 bases had no gene match. This chain's CDR3 is CASSFGLAGISSYEQYF. CDR3 bases: TGCGCCAGCAGCTTTGGACTAGCGGGCATAAGCTCCTACGAGCAGTACTTC.

This clone was counted once. The chain couples TRBV19 to TRBJ1-5; perhaps TRBD1 as D (5 bases). Trimming took off 7 bases at V and 2 bases at J, with 27 bases between the two ends. The CDR3 has 19 amino acids. The germline gives CDR1 LNHDA, CDR2 SQIVND (reference sequence). In nucleotides, the CDR3 is TGTGCCAGTATCACTCGTGCGGGACTGCAAAGGAGGGGCAATCAGCCCCAGCATTTT. Its protein product is CASITRAGLQRRGNQPQHF.

The chain recombines TRBV30 with TRBJ2-5, with D uncertain. The germline gives CDR1 GTSNPN, CDR2 SVGIG (reference sequence). Trimming removed 1 base at V and 3 bases at J, with 6 bases between. This CDR3 has 12 amino acids. CDR3 region: CAWSATKETQYF. CDR3 DNA sequence: TGTGCCTGGAGTGCGACAAAAGAGACCCAGTACTTC.

The chain combines TRBV28 with TRBJ2-7, with D possibly being TRBD1 (6 bases). CDR1 is MDHEN, CDR2 SYDVKM, per germline. This CDR3 comprises 13 residues. Trimming stripped 5 bases from V and 3 bases from J, with 11 bases between. CDR3 sequence reads: CASSVGQIYEQYF. For the CDR3, the DNA is TGTGCCAGCAGTGTAGGACAGATCTACGAGCAGTACTTC.